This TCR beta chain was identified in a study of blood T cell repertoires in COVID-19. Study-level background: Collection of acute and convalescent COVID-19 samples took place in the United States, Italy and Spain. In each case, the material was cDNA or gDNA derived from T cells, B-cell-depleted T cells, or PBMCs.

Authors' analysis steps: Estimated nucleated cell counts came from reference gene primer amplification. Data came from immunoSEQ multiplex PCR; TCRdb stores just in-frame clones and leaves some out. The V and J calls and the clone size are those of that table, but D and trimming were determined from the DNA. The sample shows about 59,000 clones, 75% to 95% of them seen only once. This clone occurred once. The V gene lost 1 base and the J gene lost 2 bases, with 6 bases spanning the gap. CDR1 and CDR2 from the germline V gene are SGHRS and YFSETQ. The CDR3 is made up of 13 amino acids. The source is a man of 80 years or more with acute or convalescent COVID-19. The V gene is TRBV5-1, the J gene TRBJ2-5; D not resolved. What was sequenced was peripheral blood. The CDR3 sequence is CASSLSEQETQYF. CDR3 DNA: TGCGCCAGCAGCTTGTCCGAGCAAGAGACCCAGTACTTC.